This T cell receptor beta chain appears in the sequencing data of a study of Ad26.COV2.S vaccination and SARS-CoV-2 variants. For the study at large: The trial was COV1001 and the donor's arm was Ad26.COV2.S.

Sequencing was performed with immunoSEQ multiplex PCR; in TCRdb, only in-frame clones are kept and a portion is missing. Of around 450,000 clones in the sample, about 91% were seen once. Treatment: some 20 received Ad26.COV2.S at low or high dose, single or two shots; a few received placebo; per-sample allocation not given. Samples analyzed were those drawn on day 63 after the first vaccine or placebo injection. The vaccine antigen was prefusion-stabilized Wuhan SARS-CoV-2 spike. Germline CDR1 is SGHTA and CDR2 is FQGNSA. Trimming removed 1 base at V and 1 base at J, with 11 bases between. This CDR3 contains 16 residues.

Specimen: peripheral blood, collected in a trial of Ad26.COV2.S vaccine versus placebo. The rearrangement links TRBV7-2 to TRBJ2-4; D unresolved. The sequence came from a person between 18 and 59 years old who received the Ad26.COV2.S COVID-19 vaccine or a placebo. DNA for the CDR3: TGTGCCAGCAGCTTAGGCGGTGGGATGGCCAAAAACATTCAGTACTTC. It yields the protein CASSLGGGMAKNIQYF.